This is a list of T cell receptor beta chains from one sample in a study of long-term antiretroviral therapy in people with HIV. Here immunoSEQ multiplex PCR was the method, and the copy in TCRdb shows in-frame clones only, minus some. In the table there are over 15,000 clones, less than 85% of which are singletons. The material sequenced was unsorted PBMCs, taken 0.5 years before starting antiretroviral therapy. All receptors come from a woman in her 50s with HIV. Each CDR3 is given with its conserved first and last residue. D genes are given only for firm matches. Clone size, where shown, is once, few, many, or a class for clones that have expanded.

clone_size,v_call,j_call,cdr3_length,d_call,cdr3_nt,cdr3_aa
NA,TRBV4-1,TRBJ2-3,15,TRBD2,TGCGCCAGCAGCAAACTAGCGGTCCGCACAGATACGCAGTATTTT,CASSKLAVRTDTQYF
NA,TRBV20-1,TRBJ2-5,11,TRBD2,TGCAGTGCCCTTAGCGGGAAGACCCAGTACTTC,CSALSGKTQYF
NA,TRBV29-1,TRBJ2-1,17,TRBD1,TGCAGCGTTGAAGATCCTCAGGGACAGGGATCTTACAATGAGCAGTTCTTC,CSVEDPQGQGSYNEQFF
NA,TRBV11-3,TRBJ2-6,14,TRBD1,TGTGCCAGCAGCTCAAGGGACAGGGCGTCCGTCCTGACTTTC,CASSSRDRASVLTF
NA,TRBV6-1,TRBJ1-1,14,NA,TGTGCCAGCCCCCTTCTGGGAGGGGGCACTGAAGCTTTCTTT,CASPLLGGGTEAFF
NA,TRBV19,TRBJ1-6,15,TRBD1,TGTGCCAGTACCCCTCTAGGGACAGGGGGTTCACCCCTCCACTTT,CASTPLGTGGSPLHF
NA,TRBV9,TRBJ1-1,14,NA,TGTGCCAGCAGCGTAACTGGGAAGGGCACTGAAGCTTTCTTT,CASSVTGKGTEAFF
NA,TRBV4-1,TRBJ2-1,14,NA,TGCGCCAGCACAGGGGTGGTTGGTTTCTATGAGCAGTTCTTC,CASTGVVGFYEQFF
NA,TRBV5-1,TRBJ1-1,14,NA,TGCGCCAGCAGAAACCTACAGGTGAACACTGAAGCTTTCTTT,CASRNLQVNTEAFF
NA,TRBV23-1,TRBJ2-3,23,NA,TGCGCCAGCAGTCAATCCCCAGGCTCCACGGCCAGGAAAGGGCGGGGTTGCACAGATACGCAGTATTTT,CASSQSPGSTARKGRGCTDTQYF
NA,TRBV5-1,TRBJ1-2,14,NA,TGCGCCAGCAGCTCGACAGGAGATAACTATGGCTACACCTTC,CASSSTGDNYGYTF
NA,TRBV6-1,TRBJ1-4,14,NA,TGTGCCAGCAGGACCCTCTCAGGAGATGAAAAACTGTTTTTT,CASRTLSGDEKLFF
NA,TRBV4-1,TRBJ2-2,18,TRBD2,TGCGCCAGCAGCCAAAGGGATCGAGCGGGGGGGAACACCGGGGAGCTGTTTTTT,CASSQRDRAGGNTGELFF
few,TRBV9,TRBJ1-2,13,NA,TGTGCCAGCAGCCCCAGGCAGGGACTTGGCTACACCTTC,CASSPRQGLGYTF
once,TRBV19,TRBJ1-5,11,NA,TGTGCCACCAGCTCGGGGTACCCCCAGCATTTT,CATSSGYPQHF
NA,TRBV11-2,TRBJ1-2,14,TRBD1,TGTGCCAGCAGCTTAGGACAGGGGGCGCGGGGCTACACCTTC,CASSLGQGARGYTF
NA,TRBV2,TRBJ2-2,12,NA,TGTGCCAGCACCGGGGTGACCGGGGAGCTGTTTTTT,CASTGVTGELFF
once,TRBV11-2,TRBJ2-1,16,TRBD2,TGTGCCAGCAGCCTTTCTCTAGCGGGGGGGCTTCATGAGCAGTTCTTC,CASSLSLAGGLHEQFF
NA,TRBV27,TRBJ2-5,14,NA,TGTGCCAGCAGTCTCGTAGCGGTACAAGAGACCCAGTACTTC,CASSLVAVQETQYF
NA,TRBV5-1,TRBJ2-2,14,NA,TGCGCCAGTAGAGGGACAACGAACACCGGGGAGCTGTTTTTT,CASRGTTNTGELFF
once,TRBV6-1,TRBJ2-3,16,NA,TGTGCCAGCAGTGAGCTAATAGCTTCGGGCACAGATACGCAGTATTTT,CASSELIASGTDTQYF
NA,TRBV7-9,TRBJ1-2,14,NA,TGTGCCAGCAGCCCCACCCCAGGGAGGGTTGGCTACACCTTC,CASSPTPGRVGYTF
NA,TRBV12-5,TRBJ2-1,20,TRBD2,TGTGCTAGTGGTTTGGTAGCAGAACTAGCGGGGAGCTACTCCTACAATGAGCAGTTCTTC,CASGLVAELAGSYSYNEQFF
few,TRBV28,TRBJ1-4,14,NA,TGTGCCAGATTACAGGGTGCAACTAATGAAAAACTGTTTTTT,CARLQGATNEKLFF
NA,TRBV5-1,TRBJ2-1,15,TRBD2,TGCGCCAGCAGAATTGCACCTAGCGGGGGTGATGAGCAGTTCTTC,CASRIAPSGGDEQFF
NA,TRBV6-4,TRBJ2-1,15,TRBD2,TGTGCCAGCAGCTTTACTAGCGGGGGGGCCTATGAGCAGTTCTTC,CASSFTSGGAYEQFF
NA,TRBV5-1,TRBJ1-4,14,NA,TGCGCCAGCAGCTTTCAGGGGACTAATGAAAAACTGTTTTTT,CASSFQGTNEKLFF
NA,TRBV6-5,TRBJ1-1,13,NA,TGTGCCAGCAGCCTAGGGACCCGGGCTGAAGCTTTCTTT,CASSLGTRAEAFF
NA,TRBV5-4,TRBJ1-1,14,NA,TGTGCCAGCAGCTTCAGGGGAGGGAACACTGAAGCTTTCTTT,CASSFRGGNTEAFF
NA,TRBV7-9,TRBJ2-1,15,TRBD2,TGTGCCAGCAGTTCCGGGACTAGCGGGCATACTGAGCAGTTCTTC,CASSSGTSGHTEQFF
NA,TRBV6-5,TRBJ1-2,12,NA,TGTGCCAGCAGGTCCCCAGACTATGGCTACACCTTC,CASRSPDYGYTF
NA,TRBV5-6,TRBJ2-1,15,TRBD1,TGTGCCAGCAGCTCGGGACAGGCCCGCTACAATGAGCAGTTCTTC,CASSSGQARYNEQFF
NA,TRBV19,TRBJ1-4,15,TRBD1,TGTGCCAGTAGCCCAAGACAGGGGGCTAATGAAAAACTGTTTTTT,CASSPRQGANEKLFF
NA,TRBV2,TRBJ1-1,14,TRBD1,TGTGCCAGCAGTGCCCAGGGGGTGAACACTGAAGCTTTCTTT,CASSAQGVNTEAFF
NA,TRBV30,TRBJ1-2,13,TRBD1,TGTGCCTGGAGTCCTGGACAGGGGTATGGCTACACCTTC,CAWSPGQGYGYTF
NA,TRBV7-9,TRBJ2-3,15,TRBD1,TGTGCCAGCAGCCCAAAGGACAGGCCATTAAATACGCAGTATTTT,CASSPKDRPLNTQYF
NA,TRBV13,TRBJ2-3,15,TRBD1,TGTGCCAGCAGCCACCATACAGGGGACACAGATACGCAGTATTTT,CASSHHTGDTDTQYF
NA,TRBV29-1,TRBJ2-3,14,NA,TGCAGCGTTGAAGGACAGCTTTACACAGATACGCAGTATTTT,CSVEGQLYTDTQYF
NA,TRBV18,TRBJ2-1,13,TRBD2,TGTGCCAGCTCACAGGGACTAGCGAATGAGCAGTTCTTC,CASSQGLANEQFF
NA,TRBV25-1,TRBJ1-3,15,TRBD1,TGTGCCAGCAGTGCGACAGGGAGCTCTGGAAACACCATATATTTT,CASSATGSSGNTIYF
NA,TRBV9,TRBJ2-1,15,TRBD1,TGTGCCAGCAGCGCCGGGACCCACAGGGGCAATGAGCAGTTCTTC,CASSAGTHRGNEQFF
NA,TRBV6-1,TRBJ1-5,14,NA,TGTGCCAGCAGTGCGGACGGCAGCAATCAGCCCCAGCATTTT,CASSADGSNQPQHF
NA,TRBV2,TRBJ2-5,11,NA,TGTGTTTGGCAGGCGGGAGAGACCCAGTACTTC,CVWQAGETQYF
NA,TRBV4-2,TRBJ2-2,15,TRBD2,TGTGCCAGCAGCCTTAGCGGGGGCGTGGCCGGGGAGCTGTTTTTT,CASSLSGGVAGELFF
NA,TRBV19,TRBJ1-2,13,NA,TGTGCCAGTAAGAACGGCGGGTACTATGGCTACACCTTC,CASKNGGYYGYTF
NA,TRBV7-9,TRBJ2-1,15,TRBD1,TGTGCCAGCAGCCCGGGGACAGGGGGCGGGAATGAGCAGTTCTTC,CASSPGTGGGNEQFF
NA,TRBV10-3,TRBJ2-1,15,TRBD2,TGTGCCATCAGGGGACTAGCGGGGGGATACAATGAGCAGTTCTTC,CAIRGLAGGYNEQFF
NA,TRBV7-6,TRBJ1-2,18,NA,TGTGCCAGCAGCGCAGGAGGGGGGACGGCTATAAGTTACTATGGCTACACCTTC,CASSAGGGTAISYYGYTF
NA,TRBV2,TRBJ2-1,16,TRBD1,TGTGCCAGCAGCGAGGGCCGGGGACAGGGCTTCAATGAGCAGTTCTTC,CASSEGRGQGFNEQFF
few,TRBV2,TRBJ1-4,13,NA,TGTGCCACCCACAGGGATCATAATGAAAAACTGTTTTTT,CATHRDHNEKLFF
NA,TRBV7-2,TRBJ2-3,12,NA,TGTGCCAGCAGTATAATCACAGATACGCAGTATTTT,CASSIITDTQYF
NA,TRBV10-3,TRBJ1-1,13,NA,TGTGCCATCGGTTCGGGGTTGAACACTGAAGCTTTCTTT,CAIGSGLNTEAFF